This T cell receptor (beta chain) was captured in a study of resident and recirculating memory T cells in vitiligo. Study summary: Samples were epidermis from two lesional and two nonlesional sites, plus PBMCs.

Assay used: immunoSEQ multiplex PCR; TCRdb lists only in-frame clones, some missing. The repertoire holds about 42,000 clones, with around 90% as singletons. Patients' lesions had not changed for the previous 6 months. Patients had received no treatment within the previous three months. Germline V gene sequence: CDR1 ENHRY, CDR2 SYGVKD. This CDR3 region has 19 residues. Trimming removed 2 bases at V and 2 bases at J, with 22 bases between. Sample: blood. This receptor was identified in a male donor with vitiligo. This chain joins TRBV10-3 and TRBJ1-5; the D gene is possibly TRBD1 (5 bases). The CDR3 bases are TGTGCCATCAGTGAGAGGGCAATCAAACGGGGGGGTGGCAATCAGCCCCAGCATTTT. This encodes CAISERAIKRGGGNQPQHF.